Each of the 20 T cell receptor beta chains below was sequenced from the same sample in a study of cytomegalovirus exposure and HLA in healthy donors. 13 Jbeta primers and 60 Vbeta primers were used for the PCR. TCRdb keeps only in-frame clones here, not all; method: immunoSEQ multiplex PCR. The sample has 79,000 or so clones, around 70% seen once. The material sequenced was PBMCs. All receptors derive from a woman between 35 and 50 years old in good health and CMV-seropositive.

The chain employs TRBV11-3 and TRBJ1-1; 8 bases map to TRBD1. The CDR3 loop spans 15 amino acids. Per germline, CDR1 SGHNT and CDR2 YENEEA. The ends lost 5 bases at V and 4 bases at J; junction bases unmatched: 9. The CDR3 sequence: CASSPGQGGVTEAFF. The CDR3 DNA follows: TGTGCCAGCAGCCCCGGACAGGGAGGGGTCACTGAAGCTTTCTTT.

The chain uses TRBV28 and TRBJ1-1, with D hard to call. Germline V gene data show CDR1 as MDHEN and CDR2 as SYDVKM. The CDR3 spans 11 residues. The V end lost 6 bases, the J end lost 2 bases, and 4 bases lay between the germline ends. As DNA, the CDR3 is TGTGCCAGCAGCCCAAACACTGAAGCTTTCTTT. Encoded protein: CASSPNTEAFF.

The gene calls are TRBV5-1 and TRBJ2-3; TRBD2 is a possible D gene (5 bases). V was trimmed by 0 bases and J by 2 bases, leaving 7 bases between them. CDR1 and CDR2 (germline): SGHRS, YFSETQ. The CDR3 has 14 amino acids. Here the CDR3 DNA reads TGCGCCAGCAGCTTGGAGACTAACACAGATACGCAGTATTTT. It is translated as CASSLETNTDTQYF. Together with reference TRBV5-1 and TRBJ2-3, the CDR3 gives the full variable domain: KAGVTQTPRYLIKTRGQQVTLSCSPISGHRSVSWYQQTPGQGLQFLFEYFSETQRNKGNFPGRFSGRQFSNSRSEMNVSTLELGDSALYLCASSLETNTDTQYFGPGTRLTVL.

The genes are TRBV30 and TRBJ2-2; 7 bases are shared with TRBD1. This CDR3 region has 15 residues. Per the germline V gene, CDR1 is GTSNPN and CDR2 is SVGIG (reference sequence). V gave up 2 bases and J gave up 5 bases; unmatched junction bases: 8. CDR3 protein: CAWSIRTGLTGELFF. For the CDR3, the DNA is TGTGCCTGGAGTATCCGGACAGGATTAACCGGGGAGCTGTTTTTT.

This clone was counted between two and nine times. The V and J genes are TRBV27 and TRBJ2-7; the D gene is possibly TRBD2 (6 bases). The CDR3 extends over 15 amino acids. V was pared by 2 bases and J by 2 bases, with 13 bases between. From germline, CDR1 is MNHEY and CDR2 SMNVEV (reference sequence). CDR3 sequence reads: CASSLVGEEAYEQYF. As DNA, the CDR3 is TGTGCCAGCAGTTTAGTGGGGGAGGAGGCCTACGAGCAGTACTTC.

The V gene is TRBV4-2, the J gene TRBJ2-3, with 7 bases aligning to TRBD2. The germline V gene has CDR1 LGHNA and CDR2 YNFKEQ. This CDR3 spans 15 amino acids. Germline trimming cut 4 bases from V and 0 bases from J; bases unmatched to any gene: 4. The CDR3 region is CASSRLASSTDTQYF. In nucleotides, the CDR3 is TGTGCCAGCAGCCGACTAGCCTCTAGCACAGATACGCAGTATTTT.

This chain uses TRBV6-1 with TRBJ1-5; 9 bases are a match to TRBD1. The germline V gene encodes CDR1 MNHNS and CDR2 SASEGT. This CDR3 has 13 residues. Trimming removed 6 bases from V and 7 bases from J; junction bases left unmatched: 4. The chain's CDR3 is CASRGTGSQPQHF. As DNA, the CDR3 is TGTGCCAGCAGGGGGACAGGGAGCCAGCCCCAGCATTTT.

The gene calls are TRBV9 and TRBJ1-2; D possibly corresponds to TRBD1 (5 bases). CDR1 is SGDLS and CDR2 is YYNGEE in the germline V gene. This CDR3 region has 13 residues. V lost 0 bases to trimming and J lost 11 bases, with 14 bases between them. Written as DNA, the CDR3 is TGTGCCAGCAGCGTAGCGGAGAAGGGGATATACACCTTC. This translates into CASSVAEKGIYTF.

The chain joins TRBV23-1 to TRBJ2-1, with a weak D call TRBD1 (6 bases). TRBV23-1 is assigned to the ORF class and has an uncertain function. The germline V and J ends were trimmed by 3 bases and 4 bases, with 10 bases remaining between them. This CDR3 region has 14 residues. CDR3 residues: CASSQWDTYNEQFF. In nucleotides, the CDR3 is TGCGCCAGCAGTCAGTGGGACACTTACAATGAGCAGTTCTTC.

The rearrangement uses TRBV29-1 and TRBJ1-5; D unclear. This CDR3 has 13 amino acids. The V and J ends lost 7 bases and 0 bases respectively, with 10 bases between them. The germline V gene has CDR1 SQVTM and CDR2 ANQGSEA. The CDR3 loop reads CSAGPNSNQPQHF. The CDR3, as DNA: TGCAGCGCGGGTCCGAATAGCAATCAGCCCCAGCATTTT.

On this clone: Compared with germline, one end of the junction differs, possibly owing to a read error. This chain links TRBV7-7 with TRBJ2-3, with TRBD2 matching 8 bases. The CDR3 loop spans 14 amino acids. The V gene's germline CDR1 is SSHAT and CDR2 FNYEAQ (reference sequence). The CDR3, as DNA: TGTGCTAGCAGCGGCAGCGGGGGAAAGGGAACGCAGTATTTT. Its translation is CASSGSGGKGTQYF.

The chain is built from TRBV5-6 and TRBJ1-2; 9 nucleotides line up with TRBD1. Germline V gene data show CDR1 as SGHDT and CDR2 as YYEEEE. The CDR3 runs 15 residues. V gave up 3 bases and J gave up 2 bases; unmatched junction bases: 5. The CDR3 bases are TGTGCCAGCAGCTCGCGGACAGGGGCGAACTATGGCTACACCTTC. Its protein is CASSSRTGANYGYTF.

The J gene is TRBJ1-2, the V gene TRBV5-1; 9 positions agree with TRBD1. J lost 4 bases, V lost 4 bases, and 14 bases had no gene match. The CDR3 has 17 residues. Germline loops: CDR1 SGHRS, CDR2 YFSETQ. CDR3 in amino acids: CASSKGQGRPGGYGYTF. The CDR3 DNA follows: TGCGCCAGCAGCAAAGGACAGGGGAGGCCGGGCGGCTATGGCTACACCTTC.

The chain carries TRBV2 and TRBJ2-5; the D gene is possibly TRBD2 (5 bases). Germline-derived CDR1 and CDR2 are SNHLY and FYNNEI. The germline V and J ends were trimmed by 8 bases and 5 bases, with 12 bases remaining between them. This CDR3 has 12 amino acids. The CDR3 DNA is TGTGCCAGCGCTCTAGCAGTTGAGACCCAGTACTTC. It is translated as CASALAVETQYF.

The chain joins TRBV6-1 to TRBJ1-4, with D uncertain. V was clipped by 7 bases and J by 8 bases, with 17 bases between them. The CDR3 contains 14 residues. Germline CDR1 is MNHNS and CDR2 is SASEGT. This CDR3 reads CASTRASEGEKLFF. The CDR3 region has the DNA TGTGCCAGCACCCGGGCCTCCGAGGGCGAAAAACTGTTTTTT.

For the CDR3, the DNA is TGTGCCAGCAGCGTCCGCGAACTAGCGACCTCCTACAATGAGCAGTTCTTC. Its protein is CASSVRELATSYNEQFF. This chain connects TRBV9 to TRBJ2-1, with 7 bases matching TRBD2. The trim removed 2 bases at V and 0 bases at J, leaving 8 bases unmatched. The CDR3 sequence is 17 residues long. The germline V gene encodes CDR1 SGDLS and CDR2 YYNGEE.

This chain connects TRBV6-5 to TRBJ2-7, with a weak D call TRBD1 (5 bases). The CDR3 runs 12 residues. Germline V CDR1 and CDR2: MNHEY, SVGAGI. V was trimmed by 10 bases and J by 1 base, leaving 11 bases between them. The chain's CDR3 is CATSGNSYEQYF. CDR3 DNA: TGTGCCACTTCAGGGAATTCCTACGAGCAGTACTTC.

The J gene is TRBJ1-5, the V gene TRBV28; possibly TRBD1 for D (6 bases). Germline CDR1 is MDHEN and CDR2 is SYDVKM. V was shortened by 2 bases and J by 6 bases, with 17 bases between the two germline ends. The CDR3 spans 16 residues. The CDR3 sequence: CASSLRGGGISQPQHF. CDR3 bases: TGTGCCAGCAGTTTACGGGGAGGGGGAATATCTCAGCCCCAGCATTTT. The full variable domain, with the rest looked up from reference TRBV28 and TRBJ1-5, is DVKVTQSSRYLVKRTGEKVFLECVQDMDHENMFWYRQDPGLGLRLIYFSYDVKMKEKGDIPEGYSVSREKKERFSLILESASTNQTSMYLCASSLRGGGISQPQHFGDGTRLSIL.

This clone has a handful of counts. CDR3 loop: CASSPTKFGEQYF. The DNA of the CDR3 is TGTGCCAGCAGCCCAACTAAATTCGGAGAGCAGTACTTC. This chain joins TRBV7-9 and TRBJ2-7; D not certain. Per the germline V gene, CDR1 is SEHNR and CDR2 is FQNEAQ (reference sequence). Trimming left V 5 bases short and J 7 bases short, with 15 bases between. The CDR3 runs 13 residues.

This clone was seen more than once but under ten times. The V call is TRBV6-6, the J call TRBJ2-3; a possible D gene is TRBD1 (6 bases). V was clipped by 5 bases and J by 11 bases, with 14 bases between them. Germline loops: CDR1 MNHNY, CDR2 SVGAGI (reference sequence). This CDR3 has 12 amino acids. CDR3 region: CASSPQGWEQYF. DNA for the CDR3: TGTGCCAGCAGTCCACAGGGATGGGAGCAGTATTTT.